One sample yielded the 4 T cell receptor beta chains listed below, sequenced in a study of T cell responses to AZD1222 COVID-19 vaccine. Here immunoSEQ multiplex PCR was the method, and the copy in TCRdb shows in-frame clones only, minus some. Of more than 95,000 clones in the sample, approximately 88% were seen once. Here the sequenced sample was peripheral blood, taken on day 0 of AZD1222 vaccination. The receptors come from an adult in good health.

The V gene is TRBV6-6, the J gene TRBJ2-3, with D perhaps TRBD1 or TRBD2 (5 bases each). The CDR3 runs 14 residues. Trimming stripped 11 bases from V and 3 bases from J, with 18 bases between. Germline V gives CDR1 MNHNY, CDR2 SVGAGI (reference sequence). The DNA for the CDR3 is TGTGCCGTAACCCCAGGGAGAAGTACAGATACGCAGTATTTT. Protein: CAVTPGRSTDTQYF.

The chain carries TRBV9 and TRBJ2-2; D is uncertain. V was cut by 0 bases and J by 0 bases, with 9 bases left in between. The CDR3 is made up of 16 amino acids. Per the germline V gene, CDR1 is SGDLS and CDR2 is YYNGEE. The CDR3 DNA is TGTGCCAGCAGCGTAGAGAGAGCCTCGAACACCGGGGAGCTGTTTTTT. Its protein is CASSVERASNTGELFF.

This chain joins TRBV25-1 and TRBJ2-3, with 7 positions matching TRBD1. The CDR3 length is 16 residues. V trimming: 6 bases; J trimming: 3 bases; junction bases outside the gene matches: 12. Germline V gives CDR1 MGHDK, CDR2 SYGVNS. Here the CDR3 reads CASSAHRGIDTDTQYF. CDR3 sequence (DNA): TGTGCCAGCAGCGCGCACAGGGGAATAGATACAGATACGCAGTATTTT.

This chain joins TRBV7-3 and TRBJ1-1, with D possibly TRBD1 on 6 matching bases. V lost 3 bases and J 4 bases, leaving 12 bases between the germline ends. Germline lookup yields CDR1 SGHTA and CDR2 FQGTGA. The CDR3 runs 14 residues. Here the CDR3 reads CASSFHDRPTEAFF. CDR3 nucleotides: TGTGCCAGCAGCTTTCATGACAGGCCCACTGAAGCTTTCTTT.